This T cell receptor (beta chain) was found in a study of radiotherapy plus CTLA-4 blockade in lung cancer (dated by TCRdb to the late 2010s). Notes on the research overall: Objective responses occurred in roughly 19% of enrolled patients, and about 30% achieved disease control.

The germline V gene provides CDR1 MNHNS and CDR2 SASEGT. V loses 6 bases of germline sequence and J loses 0 bases, and the interval between the two ends is 9 bases. Including cysteine and phenylalanine, the CDR3 has 14 amino acids. Here the CDR3 DNA is all that survives: 42 bases in frame from base 1. What the study reported, not specific to this receptor: The strongest predictors of response were reported to be early dynamic shifts in blood T cell clones along with a rise in serum interferon-beta following radiation. After treatment with radiotherapy and ipilimumab, TCR clones that came from tumors expanded in the peripheral blood.

Notes on this clone: Its antigen is not yet known. No base qualities exist here, and no much larger clone lies one base off it.

In this study, focal radiation therapy paired with CTLA-4 blockade (ipilimumab) was tested in patients who had chemo-refractory metastatic non-small-cell lung cancer. Library preparation employed the immunoSEQ multiplex PCR assay. Sourced from immuneACCESS, this table was stored by TCRdb with only in-frame sequences that have V and J called. A share of the clones is absent; for the studies checked, an unresolved V gene accounts for under half, and the remainder has no known explanation. The sample contains about 62,000 clones, about 72% of them found a single time. About 3.1% of the sample is held by the ten biggest clonotypes.

Source: peripheral blood, taken from a patient treated with radiotherapy plus ipilimumab. The sequence derives from a human donor with non-small cell lung cancer who had a complete response to radiotherapy plus ipilimumab. The chain couples TRBV6-1 to TRBJ1-3, with the D gene uncertain. The CDR3 region has the sequence CASSPRYSGNTIYF. In nucleotide form, the sequence is TGTGCCAGCAGCCCGCGGTACTCTGGAAACACCATATATTTT.